The sequence of this TCR beta chain was determined in a study of cytomegalovirus exposure and HLA in healthy donors. Study-wide results and limits: For presence/absence analyses, sequencing depth was assumed to be roughly uniform across donors. Analysis performed later found more than 15,000 TCR beta sequences associated with HLA alleles at 0.05 false discovery rate.

PCR primers comprised 60 Vbeta and 13 Jbeta primers. Measured with immunoSEQ multiplex PCR; TCRdb has only the in-frame clones, and not every one. The sample comprises about 35,000 clones, 75% to 85% of which are singletons, and around 6% rests with the top ten. The CDR3 has 16 residues. CDR1 LNHDA and CDR2 SQIVND come from the germline V gene (reference sequence). Trimming removed 6 bases at V and 1 base at J, with 18 bases between. Worth noting for this clone: Its antigen is currently unknown.

The sequence was collected from a male donor in good health and CMV-seronegative. The chain couples TRBV19 to TRBJ1-1, with D maybe TRBD1 (5 bases). The sequenced sample consisted of PBMCs. CDR3 loop: CASRSHIMTENTEAFF. The DNA of the CDR3 is TGTGCCAGTAGATCCCATATAATGACAGAGAACACTGAAGCTTTCTTT.